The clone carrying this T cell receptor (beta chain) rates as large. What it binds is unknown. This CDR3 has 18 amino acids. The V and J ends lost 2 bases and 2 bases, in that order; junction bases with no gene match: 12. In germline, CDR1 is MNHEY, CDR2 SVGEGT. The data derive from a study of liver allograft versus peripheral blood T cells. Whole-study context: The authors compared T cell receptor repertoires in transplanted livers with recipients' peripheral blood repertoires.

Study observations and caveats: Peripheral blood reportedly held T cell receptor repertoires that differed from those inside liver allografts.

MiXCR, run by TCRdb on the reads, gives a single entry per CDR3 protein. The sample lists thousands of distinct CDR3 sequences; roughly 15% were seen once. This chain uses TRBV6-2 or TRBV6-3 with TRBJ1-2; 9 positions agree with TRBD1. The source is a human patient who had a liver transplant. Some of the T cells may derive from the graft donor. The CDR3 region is CASSYHPHRGQKNYGYTF. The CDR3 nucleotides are TGTGCCAGCAGTTACCACCCTCACAGGGGGCAAAAGAACTATGGCTACACCTTC.